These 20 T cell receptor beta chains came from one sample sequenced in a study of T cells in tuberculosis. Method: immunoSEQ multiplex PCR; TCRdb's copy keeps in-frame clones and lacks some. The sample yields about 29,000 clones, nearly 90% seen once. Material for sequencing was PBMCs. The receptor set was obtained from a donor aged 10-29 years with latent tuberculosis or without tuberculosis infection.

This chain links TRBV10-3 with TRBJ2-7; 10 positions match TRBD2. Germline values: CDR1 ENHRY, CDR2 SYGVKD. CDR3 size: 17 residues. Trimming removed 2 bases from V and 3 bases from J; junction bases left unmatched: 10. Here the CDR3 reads CAISETSTSGEYYEQYF. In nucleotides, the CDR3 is TGTGCCATCAGTGAGACATCCACTAGCGGGGAATACTACGAGCAGTACTTC.

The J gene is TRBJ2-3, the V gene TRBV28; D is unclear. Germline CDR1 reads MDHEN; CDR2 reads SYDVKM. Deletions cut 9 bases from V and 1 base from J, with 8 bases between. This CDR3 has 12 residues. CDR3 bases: TGTGCCAGAGTGAAGCGCACAGATACGCAGTATTTT. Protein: CARVKRTDTQYF. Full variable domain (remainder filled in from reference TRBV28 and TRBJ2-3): DVKVTQSSRYLVKRTGEKVFLECVQDMDHENMFWYRQDPGLGLRLIYFSYDVKMKEKGDIPEGYSVSREKKERFSLILESASTNQTSMYLCARVKRTDTQYFGPGTRLTVL.

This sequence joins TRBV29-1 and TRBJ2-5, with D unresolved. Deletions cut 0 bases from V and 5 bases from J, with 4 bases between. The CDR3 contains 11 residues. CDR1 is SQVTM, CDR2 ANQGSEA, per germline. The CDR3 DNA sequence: TGCAGCGTTGAAGATTCGGAGACCCAGTACTTC. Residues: CSVEDSETQYF.

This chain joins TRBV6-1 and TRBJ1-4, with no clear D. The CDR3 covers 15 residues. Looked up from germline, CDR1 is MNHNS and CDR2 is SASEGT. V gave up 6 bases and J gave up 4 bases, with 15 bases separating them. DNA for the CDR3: TGTGCCAGCAGCCTAATGGACGCGGGTAATGAAAAACTGTTTTTT. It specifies CASSLMDAGNEKLFF.

The CDR3 loop is CASSLDPRRRNTEAFF. Written as DNA, the CDR3 is TGTGCCAGCAGCTTGGACCCTCGGAGGCGGAACACTGAAGCTTTCTTT. The J gene is TRBJ1-1, the V gene TRBV5-6; D unresolved. Trimming took 0 bases from V and 1 from J, leaving 13 bases between them. Germline lookup yields CDR1 SGHDT and CDR2 YYEEEE. This CDR3 has 16 amino acids. Together with reference TRBV5-6 and TRBJ1-1, the CDR3 gives the full variable domain: DAGVTQSPTHLIKTRGQQVTLRCSPKSGHDTVSWYQQALGQGPQFIFQYYEEEERQRGNFPDRFSGHQFPNYSSELNVNALLLGDSALYLCASSLDPRRRNTEAFFGQGTRLTVV.

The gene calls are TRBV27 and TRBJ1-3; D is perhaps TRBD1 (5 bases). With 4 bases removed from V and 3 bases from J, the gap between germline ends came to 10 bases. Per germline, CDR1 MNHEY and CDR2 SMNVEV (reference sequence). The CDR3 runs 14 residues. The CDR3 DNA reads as TGTGCCAGCAGTTCGGGGGTGTGTGGAAACACCATATATTTT. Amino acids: CASSSGVCGNTIYF.

CDR3 coding DNA: TGTGCCAGCAGCTTTTGGAGCGGGGGCACAGATACGCAGTATTTT. Its protein product is CASSFWSGGTDTQYF. This chain connects TRBV5-4 to TRBJ2-3; TRBD2 aligns across 7 bases. Trimming cost V 2 bases and J 1 base; bases outside gene matches: 4. The CDR3 consists of 15 residues. CDR1 SGHNT and CDR2 YYREEE come from the germline V gene (reference sequence).

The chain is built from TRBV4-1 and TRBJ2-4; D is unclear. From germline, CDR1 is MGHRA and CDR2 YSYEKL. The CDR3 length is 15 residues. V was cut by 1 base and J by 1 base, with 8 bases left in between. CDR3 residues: CASSQVSWAKNIQYF. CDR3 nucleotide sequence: TGCGCCAGCAGCCAAGTGAGTTGGGCCAAAAACATTCAGTACTTC.

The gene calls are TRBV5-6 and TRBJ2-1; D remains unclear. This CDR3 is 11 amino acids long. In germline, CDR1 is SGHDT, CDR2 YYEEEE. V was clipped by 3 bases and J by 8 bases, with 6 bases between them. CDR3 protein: CASSSGDEQFF. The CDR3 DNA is TGTGCCAGCAGCTCCGGAGATGAGCAGTTCTTC.

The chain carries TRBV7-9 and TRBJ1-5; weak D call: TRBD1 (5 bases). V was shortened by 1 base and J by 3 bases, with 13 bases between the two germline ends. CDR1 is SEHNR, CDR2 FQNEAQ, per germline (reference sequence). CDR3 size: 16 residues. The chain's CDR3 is CASSLDGGSVNQPQHF. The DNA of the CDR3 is TGTGCCAGCAGCTTAGACGGGGGGTCGGTCAATCAGCCCCAGCATTTT.

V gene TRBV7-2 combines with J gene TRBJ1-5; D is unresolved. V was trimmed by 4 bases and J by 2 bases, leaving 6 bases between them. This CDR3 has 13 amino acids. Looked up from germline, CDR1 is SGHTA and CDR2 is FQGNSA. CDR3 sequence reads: CASSSTGNQPQHF. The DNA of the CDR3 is TGTGCCAGCAGCTCTACTGGCAATCAGCCCCAGCATTTT.

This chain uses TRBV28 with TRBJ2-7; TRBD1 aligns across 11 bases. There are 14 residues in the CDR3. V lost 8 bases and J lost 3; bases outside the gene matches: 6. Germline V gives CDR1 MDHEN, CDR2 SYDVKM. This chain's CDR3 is CASHHGTGGYEQYF. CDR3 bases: TGTGCCAGCCACCACGGGACAGGGGGCTACGAGCAGTACTTC.

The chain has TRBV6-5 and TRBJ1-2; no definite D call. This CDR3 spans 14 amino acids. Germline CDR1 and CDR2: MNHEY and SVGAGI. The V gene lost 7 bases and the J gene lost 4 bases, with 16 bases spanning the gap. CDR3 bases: TGTGCCAGCACCACGGAGAACGGATTCTATGGCTACACCTTC. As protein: CASTTENGFYGYTF.

CDR3 in DNA: TGTGCCAGTCTAACCGACGTACTATTCTCCTACGAGCAGTACTTC. Its translation: CASLTDVLFSYEQYF. J is TRBJ2-7 and V is TRBV2, with D unresolved. V lost 9 bases and J 0 bases, leaving 18 bases between the germline ends. Looked up from germline, CDR1 is SNHLY and CDR2 is FYNNEI. The CDR3 extends over 15 amino acids.

DNA for the CDR3: TGTGCCAGCAGCAACCCACCCAGATGGGGGCGCGGCTATGGCTACACCTTC. Its translation: CASSNPPRWGRGYGYTF. The chain recombines TRBV13 with TRBJ1-2; perhaps TRBD1 as D (6 bases). The V gene lost 5 bases and the J gene lost 4 bases, with 23 bases spanning the gap. CDR1 PRHDT and CDR2 FYEKMQ come from the germline V gene (reference sequence). This CDR3 spans 17 amino acids.

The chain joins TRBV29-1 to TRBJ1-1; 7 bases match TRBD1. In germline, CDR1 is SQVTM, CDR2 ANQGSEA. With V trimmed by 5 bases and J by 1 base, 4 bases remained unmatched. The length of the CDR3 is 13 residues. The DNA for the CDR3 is TGCAGCGTTTACAGGGGCTCGAACACTGAAGCTTTCTTT. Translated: CSVYRGSNTEAFF.

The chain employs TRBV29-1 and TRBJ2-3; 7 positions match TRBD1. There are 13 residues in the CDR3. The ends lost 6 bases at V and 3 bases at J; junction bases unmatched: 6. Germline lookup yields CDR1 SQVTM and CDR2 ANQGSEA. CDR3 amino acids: CSVDRVGTDTQYF. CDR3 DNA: TGCAGCGTCGACAGGGTCGGGACAGATACGCAGTATTTT.

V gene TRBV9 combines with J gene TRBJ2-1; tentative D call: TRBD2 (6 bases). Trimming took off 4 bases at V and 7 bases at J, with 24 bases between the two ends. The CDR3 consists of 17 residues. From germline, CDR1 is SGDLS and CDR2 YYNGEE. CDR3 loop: CASSIPRAGGLKNEQFF. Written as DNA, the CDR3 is TGTGCCAGCAGCATCCCCAGAGCCGGGGGTTTGAAGAATGAGCAGTTCTTC.

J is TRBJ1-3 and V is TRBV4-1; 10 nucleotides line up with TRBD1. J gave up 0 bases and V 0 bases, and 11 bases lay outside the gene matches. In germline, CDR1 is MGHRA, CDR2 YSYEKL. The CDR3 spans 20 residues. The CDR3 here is CASSQDGLWDRGRSGNTIYF. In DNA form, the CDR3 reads TGCGCCAGCAGCCAAGATGGCCTGTGGGACAGGGGTCGCTCTGGAAACACCATATATTTT.

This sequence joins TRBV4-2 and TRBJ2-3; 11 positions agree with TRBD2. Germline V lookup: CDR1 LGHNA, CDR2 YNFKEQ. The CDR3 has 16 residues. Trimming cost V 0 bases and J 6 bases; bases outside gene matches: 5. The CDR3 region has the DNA TGTGCCAGCAGCCAAGAAGGTAGCGGGGGGGCTGATACGCAGTATTTT. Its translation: CASSQEGSGGADTQYF.